The 10 T cell receptor beta chains in this list originate from one sample, sequenced in a study of blood T cell repertoires in COVID-19. Profiling relied on immunoSEQ multiplex PCR, and the TCRdb table lists in-frame clones only, not all of them. The data show about 150,000 clones, around 91% seen once. Sequenced input: peripheral blood. The receptors derive from a young man with COVID-19, enrolled during active disease.

The chain recombines TRBV6-5 with TRBJ1-5; 7 bases are a match to TRBD1. Trimming cost V 5 bases and J 2 bases; bases outside gene matches: 0. Germline V gives CDR1 MNHEY, CDR2 SVGAGI. This CDR3 region has 13 residues. The CDR3 spells CASSTGGNQPQHF. DNA for the CDR3: TGTGCCAGCAGTACAGGGGGCAATCAGCCCCAGCATTTT.

This chain connects TRBV6-2 or TRBV6-3 to TRBJ2-7, with 9 bases aligning to TRBD2. V lost 2 bases and J lost 7; bases outside the gene matches: 9. The CDR3 has 15 residues. The germline V gene has CDR1 MNHEY and CDR2 SVGEGT. CDR3 amino acids: CASSYGTSTSREQYF. Written as DNA, the CDR3 is TGTGCCAGCAGTTACGGGACTAGCACTTCGAGGGAGCAGTACTTC.

This clone occurred once. The genes are TRBV9 and TRBJ2-7; 10 positions match TRBD2. V lost 3 bases and J lost 5; bases outside the gene matches: 5. The CDR3 extends over 14 amino acids. Germline V gives CDR1 SGDLS, CDR2 YYNGEE. In DNA form, the CDR3 reads TGTGCCAGCAGCGGAGGGACTAGCGTAAACGAGCAGTACTTC. It codes for CASSGGTSVNEQYF. Based on the CDR3 plus reference TRBV9 and TRBJ2-7, the full variable domain is DSGVTQTPKHLITATGQRVTLRCSPRSGDLSVYWYQQSLDQGLQFLIQYYNGEERAKGNILERFSAQQFPDLHSELNLSSLELGDSALYFCASSGGTSVNEQYFGPGTRLTVT.

V is TRBV9 and J is TRBJ2-3, with 8 bases aligning to TRBD1. V lost 6 bases, J lost 5 bases, and 5 bases stayed unmatched. The CDR3 covers 13 residues. Germline V gene sequence: CDR1 SGDLS, CDR2 YYNGEE. CDR3 region: CASKGRGQDTQYF. The CDR3 DNA reads TGTGCCAGCAAAGGCAGGGGGCAAGATACGCAGTATTTT. Using reference TRBV9 and TRBJ2-3 for the parts outside the CDR3, the full variable domain is DSGVTQTPKHLITATGQRVTLRCSPRSGDLSVYWYQQSLDQGLQFLIQYYNGEERAKGNILERFSAQQFPDLHSELNLSSLELGDSALYFCASKGRGQDTQYFGPGTRLTVL.

The chain couples TRBV2 to TRBJ2-4; possible D gene TRBD2, 6 bases. The V end was cut by 8 bases, the J end by 6 bases, with 20 bases between. The CDR3 extends over 15 amino acids. The germline V gene has CDR1 SNHLY and CDR2 FYNNEI. CDR3 sequence (DNA): TGTGCCAGCGAGGACGAGGGAGTGGGAGGAAACATTCAGTACTTC. It specifies CASEDEGVGGNIQYF. The whole variable domain, remainder taken from reference TRBV2 and TRBJ2-4, is EPEVTQTPSHQVTQMGQEVILRCVPISNHLYFYWYRQILGQKVEFLVSFYNNEISEKSEIFDDQFSVERPDGSNFTLKIRSTKLEDSAMYFCASEDEGVGGNIQYFGAGTRLSVL.

The V gene is TRBV6-5, the J gene TRBJ2-5; 8 nucleotides align to TRBD1. In germline, CDR1 is MNHEY, CDR2 SVGAGI. Losses at the gene ends were 6 bases for V and 5 bases for J; bases not matched to a gene: 8. CDR3 size: 14 residues. CDR3 DNA sequence: TGTGCCAGCAGAAGGACAGGGAAGAGGGAGACCCAGTACTTC. Its translation: CASRRTGKRETQYF.

The chain recombines TRBV12-3 or TRBV12-4 with TRBJ2-5; 7 bases fit TRBD2. V trimming: 2 bases; J trimming: 5 bases; junction bases outside the gene matches: 2. The CDR3 consists of 13 residues. CDR3 bases: TGTGCCAGCAGTTTAACCGGGAGGGAGACCCAGTACTTC. It encodes CASSLTGRETQYF.

The chain combines TRBV2 with TRBJ2-1; D possibly corresponds to TRBD2 (6 bases). The CDR3 totals 14 residues. With 5 bases removed from V and 6 bases from J, the gap between germline ends came to 14 bases. Germline V CDR1 and CDR2: SNHLY, FYNNEI. The chain's CDR3 is CASSTGVIGNEQFF. The CDR3 nucleotides read TGTGCCAGCAGTACGGGAGTCATTGGCAATGAGCAGTTCTTC.

V gene TRBV19 combines with J gene TRBJ1-1; D possibly corresponds to TRBD1 (5 bases). Germline CDR1 LNHDA, CDR2 SQIVND (reference sequence). The CDR3 is 15 residues long. V lost 8 bases and J 6 bases, leaving 22 bases between the germline ends. In nucleotides, the CDR3 is TGTGCCAGTGGCGGGACCCTCAAAAGTCTCCCTGAAGCTTTCTTT. Its protein is CASGGTLKSLPEAFF.

This clone was counted only a few times. The V gene is TRBV9, the J gene TRBJ2-2, with 9 bases fitting TRBD1. The CDR3 has 14 amino acids. Germline CDR1 is SGDLS and CDR2 is YYNGEE. V lost 3 bases and J lost 7; bases outside the gene matches: 4. In nucleotides, the CDR3 is TGTGCCAGCAGCGACAGGGGGCGAGGCGGGGAGCTGTTTTTT. This sequence encodes CASSDRGRGGELFF.